These 15 T cell receptor beta chains were all obtained from the same sample, sequenced in a study of T cells in Graves' hyperthyroidism and ophthalmopathy. Amplification yielded TCR beta CDR3 regions, with RNA transcripts as the source. HTBI primers were used for first-round RT-PCR of the TCR CDR3. TCRdb reanalysed the multiplex PCR reads using MiXCR and keeps one entry per CDR3 protein. The table shows 300,000 or so distinct CDR3 sequences, with over 15% occurring only once. Sequenced sample: blood. The receptors stem from a woman in her sixties with Graves' ophthalmopathy.

This clonotype was found a few times. The chain recombines TRBV27 with TRBJ2-7; possible D gene TRBD1, 6 bases. Looked up from germline, CDR1 is MNHEY and CDR2 is SMNVEV (reference sequence). V was trimmed by 8 bases and J by 3 bases, leaving 20 bases between them. CDR3 length equals 15 residues. CDR3 region: CASHGAQGRGYEQYF. The CDR3 nucleotides read TGTGCCAGCCATGGGGCACAGGGCCGTGGCTACGAGCAGTACTTC.

There are a few counts of this clonotype. This chain uses TRBV9 with TRBJ2-2, with D uncertain. V lost 2 bases and J lost 2, with 10 bases in between. Germline loops: CDR1 SGDLS, CDR2 YYNGEE. This CDR3 is built from 15 residues. The CDR3 region has the DNA TGTGCCAGCAGCGTCCCTTTAGACAACACCGGGGAGCTGTTTTTT. Translating it yields CASSVPLDNTGELFF.

The V call is TRBV12-5, the J call TRBJ2-1, with D unclear. V lost 3 bases to trimming and J lost 2 bases, with 5 bases between them. Germline CDR1 and CDR2: LGHNT and FRNRAP. This CDR3 comprises 13 residues. The CDR3 DNA is TGTGCTAGTGGTTTTTGGCCCTACAATGAGCAGTTCTTC. It is translated as CASGFWPYNEQFF.

This chain links TRBV20-1 with TRBJ1-5; tentatively, D is TRBD1 (5 bases). Per germline, CDR1 DFQATT and CDR2 SNEGSKA (reference sequence). Trimming removed 0 bases at V and 6 bases at J, with 15 bases between. This CDR3 comprises 15 residues. In DNA form, the CDR3 reads TGCAGTGCTAGAGATCCGGCTGGGGGAGTTCAGCCCCAGCATTTT. Encoded protein: CSARDPAGGVQPQHF.

This clonotype was recorded a few times. A much more abundant neighbour one base away suggests this may be a read error. V usage is TRBV28 and J usage is TRBJ2-6; TRBD1 is a possible D gene (5 bases). The CDR3 is 13 residues long. Germline V gives CDR1 MDHEN, CDR2 SYDVKM. The CDR3 region is CASLTSGASVLTF. The CDR3 DNA reads TGTGCCAGCTTGACATCTGGGGCCAGCGTCCTGACTTTC.

V and J are TRBV6-4 and TRBJ1-5; TRBD1 might be the D (5 bases). Trimming left V 3 bases short and J 0 bases short, with 9 bases between. Germline-derived CDR1 and CDR2 are MRHNA and SNTAGT. The length of the CDR3 is 15 residues. CDR3 sequence reads: CASSDSGYSNQPQHF. The CDR3 DNA follows: TGTGCCAGCAGTGATTCAGGGTATAGCAATCAGCCCCAGCATTTT.

Only a few counts were recorded for this clonotype. The chain recombines TRBV7-9 with TRBJ2-3; perhaps TRBD2 as D (5 bases). CDR1 and CDR2 from the germline V gene are SEHNR and FQNEAQ (reference sequence). V shed 5 bases and J shed 0 bases, with 12 bases lying between them. The CDR3 is 15 amino acids. This chain's CDR3 is CASSGGRLSTDTQYF. CDR3 in DNA: TGTGCCAGCAGCGGAGGACGGTTGAGCACAGATACGCAGTATTTT.

The genes are TRBV4-3 and TRBJ2-5; 7 bases map to TRBD1. CDR3 length: 17 residues. In germline, CDR1 is LGHNA, CDR2 YSLEER. With 1 base clipped from V and 5 bases from J, the junction kept 13 bases outside the gene matches. CDR3 protein: CASSQGQGTEWLETQYF. CDR3 DNA: TGCGCCAGCAGCCAAGGGCAGGGGACAGAATGGTTGGAGACCCAGTACTTC.

In its sample, this clonotype was seen a few times. The chain carries TRBV19 and TRBJ1-2, with TRBD1 identical over 7 bases. The CDR3 sequence is 14 residues long. The germline gives CDR1 LNHDA, CDR2 SQIVND (reference sequence). Trimming cost V 5 bases and J 6 bases; bases outside gene matches: 9. Here the CDR3 reads CASSLRQGLDGYTF. The CDR3 coding sequence is TGTGCCAGTAGTTTAAGACAGGGCCTTGATGGCTACACCTTC.

Many counts were recorded for this clonotype. V usage is TRBV6-2 or TRBV6-3 and J usage is TRBJ2-1; maybe TRBD2 (7 bases). The CDR3 is 17 residues long. CDR1 and CDR2 from the germline V gene are MNHEY and SVGEGT. Between the trimmed V and J ends, which lost 2 bases and 6 bases, there was a span of 20 bases. CDR3 coding DNA: TGTGCCAGCAGTTACCCTCGCGGGGGCCGTGGATCCAATGAGCAGTTCTTC. It encodes CASSYPRGGRGSNEQFF.

In this sample, this clonotype turned up many times. DNA of the CDR3: TGTGCCAGCAGCTTAATCCCTTATAGCAATCAGCCCCAGCATTTT. Its protein is CASSLIPYSNQPQHF. The rearrangement joins TRBV7-2 to TRBJ1-5; D unclear. Trimming left V 2 bases short and J 0 bases short, with 8 bases between. CDR3 length: 15 residues. CDR1 SGHTA and CDR2 FQGNSA come from the germline V gene.

V and J are TRBV5-1 and TRBJ2-3; no clear D gene. Germline V gene sequence: CDR1 SGHRS, CDR2 YFSETQ. The V gene lost 0 bases and the J gene lost 4 bases, with 9 bases spanning the gap. The CDR3 runs to 14 residues. The CDR3 sequence: CASSLEQDADTQYF. CDR3 sequence (DNA): TGCGCCAGCAGCTTGGAGCAAGACGCAGATACGCAGTATTTT.

The rearrangement uses TRBV6-2 or TRBV6-3 and TRBJ2-5; the match to TRBD2 covers 7 bases. CDR3 length equals 15 residues. Per the germline V gene, CDR1 is MNHEY and CDR2 is SVGEGT. With 2 bases clipped from V and 1 base from J, the junction kept 4 bases outside the gene matches. The CDR3 protein is CASSYGGDPQETQYF. The CDR3 bases are TGTGCCAGCAGTTACGGGGGGGATCCCCAAGAGACCCAGTACTTC.

This clonotype was counted a few times. This chain links TRBV5-1 with TRBJ1-1; no clear D. CDR1 and CDR2 (germline): SGHRS, YFSETQ. Trimming stripped 5 bases from V and 7 bases from J, with 12 bases between. The CDR3 length is 12 residues. In DNA, the CDR3 is TGCGCCAGCAGTCCCCCCGGGGATGAAGCTTTCTTT. Its protein is CASSPPGDEAFF.

At least ten counts were recorded for this clonotype. The chain carries TRBV13 and TRBJ2-1, with D uncertain. Germline V gene sequence: CDR1 PRHDT, CDR2 FYEKMQ (reference sequence). Trimming removed 5 bases at V and 6 bases at J, with 5 bases between. The CDR3 consists of 11 residues. The CDR3 DNA follows: TGTGCCAGCAGCCGACGCAATGAGCAGTTCTTC. Protein sequence: CASSRRNEQFF.